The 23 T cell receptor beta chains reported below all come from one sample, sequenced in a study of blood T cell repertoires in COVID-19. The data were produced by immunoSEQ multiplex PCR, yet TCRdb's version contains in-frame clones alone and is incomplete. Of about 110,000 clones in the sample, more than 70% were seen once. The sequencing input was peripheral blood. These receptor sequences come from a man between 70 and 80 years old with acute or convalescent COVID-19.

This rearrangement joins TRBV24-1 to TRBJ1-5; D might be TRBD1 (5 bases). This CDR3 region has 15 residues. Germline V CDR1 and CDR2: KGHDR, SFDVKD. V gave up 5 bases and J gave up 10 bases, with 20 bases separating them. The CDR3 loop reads CATSAAGGRRGPQHF. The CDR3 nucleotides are TGTGCCACCAGTGCCGCTGGGGGACGGCGGGGACCCCAGCATTTT.

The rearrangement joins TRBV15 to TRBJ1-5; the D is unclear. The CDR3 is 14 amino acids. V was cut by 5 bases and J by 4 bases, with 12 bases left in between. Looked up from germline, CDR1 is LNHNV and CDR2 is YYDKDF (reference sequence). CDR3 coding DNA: TGTGCCACCAGCGTGGAGGGTGGTAATCAGCCCCAGCATTTT. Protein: CATSVEGGNQPQHF.

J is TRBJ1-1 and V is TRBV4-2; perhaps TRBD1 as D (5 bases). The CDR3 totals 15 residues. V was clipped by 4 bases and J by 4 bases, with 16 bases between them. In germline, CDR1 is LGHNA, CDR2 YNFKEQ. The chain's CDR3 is CASSPLGRVFTEAFF. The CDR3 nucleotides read TGTGCCAGCAGCCCCTTGGGCAGGGTGTTCACTGAAGCTTTCTTT.

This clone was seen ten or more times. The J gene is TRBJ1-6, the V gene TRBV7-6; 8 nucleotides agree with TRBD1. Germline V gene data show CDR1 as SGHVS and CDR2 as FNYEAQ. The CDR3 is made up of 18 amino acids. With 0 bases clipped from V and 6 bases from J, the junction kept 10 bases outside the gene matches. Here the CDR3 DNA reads TGTGCCAGCAGCTTAGCCCCCCCGCCAGACAGGGGTAATTCACCCCTCCACTTT. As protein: CASSLAPPPDRGNSPLHF.

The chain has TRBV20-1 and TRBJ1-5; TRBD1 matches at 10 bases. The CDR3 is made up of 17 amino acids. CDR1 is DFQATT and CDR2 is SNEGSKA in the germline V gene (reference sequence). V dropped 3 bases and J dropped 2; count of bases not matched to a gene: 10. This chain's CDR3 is CSASAGQGMGGNQPQHF. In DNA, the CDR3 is TGCAGTGCTAGTGCGGGACAGGGGATGGGGGGCAATCAGCCCCAGCATTTT.

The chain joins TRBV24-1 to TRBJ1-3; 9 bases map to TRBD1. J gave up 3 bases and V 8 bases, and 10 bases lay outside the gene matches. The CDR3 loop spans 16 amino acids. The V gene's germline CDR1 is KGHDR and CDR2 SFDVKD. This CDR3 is CATTTRDRVGGNTIYF. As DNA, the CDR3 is TGTGCCACCACTACTCGGGACAGGGTAGGTGGAAACACCATATATTTT.

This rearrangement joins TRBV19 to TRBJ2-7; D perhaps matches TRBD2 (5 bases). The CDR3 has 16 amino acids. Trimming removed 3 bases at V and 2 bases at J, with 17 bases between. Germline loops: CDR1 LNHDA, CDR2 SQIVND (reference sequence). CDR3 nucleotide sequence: TGTGCCAGTAGTATGAATTGGAGGCCTACTACCTACGAGCAGTACTTC. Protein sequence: CASSMNWRPTTYEQYF. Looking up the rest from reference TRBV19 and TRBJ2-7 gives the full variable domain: DGGITQSPKYLFRKEGQNVTLSCEQNLNHDAMYWYRQDPGQGLRLIYYSQIVNDFQKGDIAEGYSVSREKKESFPLTVTSAQKNPTAFYLCASSMNWRPTTYEQYFGPGTRLTVT.

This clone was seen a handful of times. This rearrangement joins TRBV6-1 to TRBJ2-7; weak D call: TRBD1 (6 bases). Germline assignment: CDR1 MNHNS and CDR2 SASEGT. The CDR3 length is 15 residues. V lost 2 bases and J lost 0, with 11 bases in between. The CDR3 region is CASSEPDRSSYEQYF. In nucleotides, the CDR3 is TGTGCCAGCAGTGAACCCGACAGGAGCTCCTACGAGCAGTACTTC.

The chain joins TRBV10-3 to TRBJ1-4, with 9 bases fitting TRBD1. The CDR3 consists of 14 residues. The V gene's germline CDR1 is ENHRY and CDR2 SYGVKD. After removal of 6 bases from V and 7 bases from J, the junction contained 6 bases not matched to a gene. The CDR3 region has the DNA TGTGCCATCAGCGCCGGGACAGGGAGTGAAAAACTGTTTTTT. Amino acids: CAISAGTGSEKLFF.

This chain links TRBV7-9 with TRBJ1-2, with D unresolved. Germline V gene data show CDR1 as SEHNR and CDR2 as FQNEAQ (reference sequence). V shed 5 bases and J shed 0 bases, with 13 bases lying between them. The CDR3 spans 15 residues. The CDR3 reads CASSPPATANYGYTF. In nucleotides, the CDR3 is TGTGCCAGCAGCCCCCCAGCAACAGCTAACTATGGCTACACCTTC.

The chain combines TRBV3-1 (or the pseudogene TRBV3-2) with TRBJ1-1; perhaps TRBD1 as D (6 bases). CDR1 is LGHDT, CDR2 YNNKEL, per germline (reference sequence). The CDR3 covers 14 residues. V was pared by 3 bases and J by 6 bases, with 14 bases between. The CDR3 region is CASSHVGTSAEAFF. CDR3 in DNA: TGTGCCAGCAGCCATGTCGGGACATCGGCTGAAGCTTTCTTT.

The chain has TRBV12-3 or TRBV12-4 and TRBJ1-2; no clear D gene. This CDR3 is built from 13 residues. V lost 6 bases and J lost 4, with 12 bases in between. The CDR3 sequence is CASRQGLTYGYTF. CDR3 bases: TGTGCCAGCAGGCAAGGACTGACCTATGGCTACACCTTC.

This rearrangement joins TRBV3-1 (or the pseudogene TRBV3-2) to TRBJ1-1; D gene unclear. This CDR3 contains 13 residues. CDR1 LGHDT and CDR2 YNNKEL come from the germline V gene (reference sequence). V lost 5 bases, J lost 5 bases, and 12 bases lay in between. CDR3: CASSFPSGTEAFF. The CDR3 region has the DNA TGTGCCAGCAGCTTCCCGTCGGGAACTGAAGCTTTCTTT.

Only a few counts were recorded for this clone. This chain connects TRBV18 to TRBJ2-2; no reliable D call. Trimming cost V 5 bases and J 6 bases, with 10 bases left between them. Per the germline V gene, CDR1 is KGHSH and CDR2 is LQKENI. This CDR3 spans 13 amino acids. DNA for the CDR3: TGTGCCAGCTCATCTGATGCGGCCGGGGAGCTGTTTTTT. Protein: CASSSDAAGELFF.

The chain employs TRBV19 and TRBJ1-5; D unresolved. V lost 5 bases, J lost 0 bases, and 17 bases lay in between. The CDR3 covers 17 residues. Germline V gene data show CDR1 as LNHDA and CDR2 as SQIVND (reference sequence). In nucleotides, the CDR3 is TGTGCCAGTAGTCGAGGTTGGAGGGCAAATAGCAATCAGCCCCAGCATTTT. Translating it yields CASSRGWRANSNQPQHF.

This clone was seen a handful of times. The CDR3 DNA is TGCAGCGGGGGACAGGGGGCGGATCAGCCCCAGCATTTT. Translated, it gives CSGGQGADQPQHF. V is TRBV29-1 and J is TRBJ1-5; TRBD1 aligns across 12 bases. The junction had 3 bases not matched to a gene; V was cut back by 7 bases and J by 5 bases. CDR1 is SQVTM, CDR2 ANQGSEA, per germline. The length of the CDR3 is 13 residues.

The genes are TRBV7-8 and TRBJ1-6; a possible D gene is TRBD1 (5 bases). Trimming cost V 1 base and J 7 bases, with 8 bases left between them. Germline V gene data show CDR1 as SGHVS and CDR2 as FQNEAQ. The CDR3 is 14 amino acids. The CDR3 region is CASSLGQPNSPLHF. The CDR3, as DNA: TGTGCCAGCAGCTTAGGACAGCCAAATTCACCCCTCCACTTT.

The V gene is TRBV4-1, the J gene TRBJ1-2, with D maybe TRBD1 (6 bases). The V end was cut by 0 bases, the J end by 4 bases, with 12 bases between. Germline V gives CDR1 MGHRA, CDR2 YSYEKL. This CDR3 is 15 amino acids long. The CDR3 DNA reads TGCGCCAGCAGCCAAGAAAGACAGGCATTCTATGGCTACACCTTC. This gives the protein CASSQERQAFYGYTF.

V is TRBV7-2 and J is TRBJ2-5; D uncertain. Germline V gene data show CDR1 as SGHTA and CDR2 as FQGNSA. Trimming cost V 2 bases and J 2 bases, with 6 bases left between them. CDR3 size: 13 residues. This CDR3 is CASSLTRQETQYF. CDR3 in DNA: TGTGCCAGCAGCTTAACTCGTCAAGAGACCCAGTACTTC.

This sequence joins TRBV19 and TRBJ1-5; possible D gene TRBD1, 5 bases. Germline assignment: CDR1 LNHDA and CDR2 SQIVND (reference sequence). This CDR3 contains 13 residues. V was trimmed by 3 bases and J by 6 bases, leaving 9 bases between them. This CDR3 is CASSIRTSQPQHF. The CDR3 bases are TGTGCCAGTAGTATCCGGACAAGTCAGCCCCAGCATTTT. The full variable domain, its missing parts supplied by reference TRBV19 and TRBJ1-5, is DGGITQSPKYLFRKEGQNVTLSCEQNLNHDAMYWYRQDPGQGLRLIYYSQIVNDFQKGDIAEGYSVSREKKESFPLTVTSAQKNPTAFYLCASSIRTSQPQHFGDGTRLSIL.

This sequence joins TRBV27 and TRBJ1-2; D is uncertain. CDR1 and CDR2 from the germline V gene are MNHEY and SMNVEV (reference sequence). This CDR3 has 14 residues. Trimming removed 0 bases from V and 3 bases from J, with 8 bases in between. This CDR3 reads CASSLSWQDYGYTF. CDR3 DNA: TGTGCCAGCAGTTTATCGTGGCAGGACTATGGCTACACCTTC.

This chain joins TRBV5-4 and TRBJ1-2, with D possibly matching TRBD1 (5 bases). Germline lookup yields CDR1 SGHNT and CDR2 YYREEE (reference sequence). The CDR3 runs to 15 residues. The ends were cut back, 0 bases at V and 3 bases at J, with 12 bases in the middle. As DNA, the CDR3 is TGTGCCAGCAGCTTGGGGGGCGGGGTGGACTATGGCTACACCTTC. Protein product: CASSLGGGVDYGYTF.

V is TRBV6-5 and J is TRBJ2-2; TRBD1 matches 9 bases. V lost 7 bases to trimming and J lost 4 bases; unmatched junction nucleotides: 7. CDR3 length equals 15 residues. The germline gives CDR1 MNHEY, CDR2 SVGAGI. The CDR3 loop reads CASKQTGGITGELFF. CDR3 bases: TGTGCCAGCAAACAGACAGGGGGTATCACCGGGGAGCTGTTTTTT.